This T cell receptor (beta chain) was captured by sequencing in a study of T cells expressing NK-cell markers. Study summary: Sorted CD3+CD56-NKG2C+, CD3+CD56+NKG2C+ and CD3+CD56+NKG2C- T cells supplied the TCR beta repertoires. Study results and limitations: A few donors' CD3+CD56-NKG2C+ cells were dominated by the same clonotypes.

The CDR3 is 17 amino acids. The germline CDR1 and CDR2 sequences are SGHTA and FQGNSA. Remarks on this clonotype: Its antigen is unknown.

TCRdb processed the 5' RACE reads again and assigns one entry to each CDR3 protein, with no DNA. The repertoire table contains 350,000 to 500,000 distinct CDR3 sequences. The specimen sequenced was blood T cells: a sorted CD56 or NKG2C T cell subset, CD4+ or CD8+ T cells, or bulk PBMC T cells (not recorded which). V and J are TRBV7-2 and TRBJ2-1; lacking DNA, the TRBD2 call made by TCRdb goes unchecked. The sequence came from a woman between 18 and 70 years old in good health. CDR3 region: CASSLSPSGSSYNEQFF. Filled out from reference TRBV7-2 and TRBJ2-1, the complete variable domain reads GAGVSQSPSNKVTEKGKDVELRCDPISGHTALYWYRQSLGQGLEFLIYFQGNSAPDKSGLPSDRFSAERTGGSVSTLTIQRTQQEDSAVYLCASSLSPSGSSYNEQFFGPGTRLTVL.